Sequencing of this T cell receptor beta chain was carried out in a study of blood T cell repertoires in COVID-19. Study-wide background: There were acute and convalescent COVID-19 samples, and they came from the United States, Italy and Spain.

Germline CDR1 and CDR2: SGHTA and FQGNSA. The CDR3 runs to 15 residues. Trimming at V came to 4 bases and at J to 5 bases, leaving 11 bases not matched to a gene. The data were produced by immunoSEQ multiplex PCR, yet TCRdb's version contains in-frame clones alone and is incomplete. This sample has fewer than 15,000 clones, with around 85% found just once. The source material was peripheral blood. The chain employs TRBV7-2 and TRBJ2-7; 7 bases agree with TRBD1. This receptor was obtained from a human donor in a cohort sampled during active COVID-19. This CDR3 reads CASSSIDRVVDEQYF. The CDR3 coding sequence is TGTGCCAGCAGCTCGATAGACAGGGTAGTCGACGAGCAGTACTTC. Full variable domain (missing parts from reference TRBV7-2 and TRBJ2-7): GAGVSQSPSNKVTEKGKDVELRCDPISGHTALYWYRQSLGQGLEFLIYFQGNSAPDKSGLPSDRFSAERTGGSVSTLTIQRTQQEDSAVYLCASSSIDRVVDEQYFGPGTRLTVT.